The entry that follows covers one T cell receptor beta chain sequence. Methods used by the authors: The authors estimated nucleated cell counts from reference gene primer amplification. The assay was immunoSEQ multiplex PCR, and TCRdb's table has in-frame clones only and misses some. The V and J calls and clone size come from that table; D and trimming were worked out from the DNA. Of 210,000 or so clones in the sample, around 80% were seen once. This sample was included in a study of blood T cell repertoires in COVID-19. Germline V gives CDR1 MNHEY, CDR2 SVGAGI. The V gene lost 8 bases and the J gene lost 5 bases, with 9 bases spanning the gap. The CDR3 is 11 amino acids.

Sample: peripheral blood. The chain recombines TRBV6-5 with TRBJ2-5, with no clear D. This receptor was identified in a woman older than 75 with active or convalescent COVID-19. The CDR3 is CASGKRETQYF. The DNA for the CDR3 is TGTGCCAGCGGAAAGCGCGAGACCCAGTACTTC.